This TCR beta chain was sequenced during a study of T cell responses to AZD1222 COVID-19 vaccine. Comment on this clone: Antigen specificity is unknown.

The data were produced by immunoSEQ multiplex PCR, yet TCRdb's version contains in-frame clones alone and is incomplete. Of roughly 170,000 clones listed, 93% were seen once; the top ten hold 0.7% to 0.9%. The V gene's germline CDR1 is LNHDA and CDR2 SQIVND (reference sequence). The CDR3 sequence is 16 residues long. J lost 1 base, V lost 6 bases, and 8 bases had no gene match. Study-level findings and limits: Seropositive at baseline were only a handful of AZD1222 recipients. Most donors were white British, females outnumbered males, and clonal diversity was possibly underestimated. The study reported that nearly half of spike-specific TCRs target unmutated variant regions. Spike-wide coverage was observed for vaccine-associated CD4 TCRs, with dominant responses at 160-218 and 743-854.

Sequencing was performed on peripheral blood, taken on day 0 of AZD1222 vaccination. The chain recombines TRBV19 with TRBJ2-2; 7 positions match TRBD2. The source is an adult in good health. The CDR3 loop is CASSPAWGGNTGELFF. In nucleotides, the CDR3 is TGTGCCAGTAGCCCTGCTTGGGGGGGGAACACCGGGGAGCTGTTTTTT.